The 17 T cell receptor beta chains reported below all come from one sample, sequenced in a study of blood T cell repertoires in COVID-19 (dated by TCRdb to 2018 to 2020). Library preparation was by the immunoSEQ multiplex PCR assay. What TCRdb holds here is the immuneACCESS table cut down to in-frame rearrangements. Part of the clones is not present; checked against another copy, under half of the missing clones reflect an unresolved V gene, and the others are unexplained. The sample table lists tens of thousands of clones, just under 80% of them with a count of one. About 35% of the sample is taken by the ten largest. The material sequenced was peripheral blood. These receptors all stem from an elderly man with acute or convalescent COVID-19.

V and J are TRBV9 and TRBJ2-7; D is undetermined. The CDR3 totals 11 residues. CDR1 is SGDLS and CDR2 is YYNGEE in the germline V gene. Trimming left V 4 bases short and J 2 bases short, with 4 bases between. DNA for the CDR3: TGTGCCAGCAGCAACACCTACGAGCAGTACTTC. It specifies CASSNTYEQYF.

This chain links TRBV6-5 with TRBJ2-5; 8 bases line up with TRBD1. The CDR3 consists of 15 residues. Trimming cost V 4 bases and J 9 bases; bases outside gene matches: 13. Germline V CDR1 and CDR2: MNHEY, SVGAGI. The CDR3 is CASSLAGQGRGAQYF. DNA of the CDR3: TGTGCCAGCAGTTTGGCAGGACAGGGACGAGGGGCCCAGTACTTC.

V gene TRBV5-6 combines with J gene TRBJ1-1; the match to TRBD1 covers 7 bases. Trimming at V came to 5 bases and at J to 4 bases, leaving 14 bases not matched to a gene. CDR1 is SGHDT and CDR2 is YYEEEE in the germline V gene. The length of the CDR3 is 16 residues. The CDR3 loop is CASSVGQVRMSTEAFF. The CDR3 DNA is TGTGCCAGCAGTGTCGGACAGGTCCGCATGAGCACTGAAGCTTTCTTT.

This chain connects TRBV7-7 to TRBJ2-5; TRBD2 matches 8 bases. Germline V gene sequence: CDR1 SSHAT, CDR2 FNYEAQ (reference sequence). The CDR3 length is 13 residues. The CDR3 region has the DNA TGTGCTAGCGGGGACAACCTCCAAGAGACCCAGTACTTC. Protein product: CASGDNLQETQYF.

Here the CDR3 DNA reads TGTGCCAGTAAACAGGGTCGCAGAAATGAGCAGTTCTTC. Protein: CASKQGRRNEQFF. This chain links TRBV19 with TRBJ2-1; D perhaps matches TRBD1 (6 bases). Germline V gives CDR1 LNHDA, CDR2 SQIVND (reference sequence). This CDR3 is 13 amino acids long. Trimming took 7 bases from V and 7 from J, leaving 14 bases between them.

This clone was seen more than once but under ten times. The V and J genes are TRBV6-5 and TRBJ2-1; weak D call: TRBD1 (5 bases). CDR1 is MNHEY, CDR2 SVGAGI, per germline. V was clipped by 7 bases and J by 7 bases, with 20 bases between them. The CDR3 runs 15 residues. The CDR3 region has the DNA TGTGCCAGCAATAACCCCCACAGGAACATGAATGAGCAGTTCTTC. This gives the protein CASNNPHRNMNEQFF.

The chain has TRBV29-1 and TRBJ2-5; D possibly corresponds to TRBD2 (6 bases). Germline CDR1 SQVTM, CDR2 ANQGSEA. The length of the CDR3 is 17 residues. V was cut by 7 bases and J by 2 bases, with 26 bases left in between. The CDR3 is CSADAPNYRAGQETQYF. The CDR3, as DNA: TGCAGCGCGGATGCTCCTAACTACCGGGCGGGGCAAGAGACCCAGTACTTC. Filled out from reference TRBV29-1 and TRBJ2-5, the complete variable domain reads SAVISQKPSRDICQRGTSLTIQCQVDSQVTMMFWYRQQPGQSLTLIATANQGSEATYESGFVIDKFPISRPNLTFSTLTVSNMSPEDSSIYLCSADAPNYRAGQETQYFGPGTRLLVL.

This chain connects TRBV7-9 to TRBJ1-5; D possibly corresponds to TRBD1 (5 bases). The germline V gene has CDR1 SEHNR and CDR2 FQNEAQ (reference sequence). Trimming shortened V by 5 bases and J by 3 bases, and 14 bases separated the two germline ends. This CDR3 comprises 15 residues. DNA of the CDR3: TGTGCCAGCAGCCACTGGGGGGGGGACAATCAGCCCCAGCATTTT. Residues: CASSHWGGDNQPQHF.

This sequence joins TRBV6-5 and TRBJ1-5; D is possibly TRBD1 (6 bases). CDR3 length: 15 amino acids. From germline, CDR1 is MNHEY and CDR2 SVGAGI. V lost 7 bases to trimming and J lost 5 bases, with 18 bases between them. CDR3 in DNA: TGTGCCAGCATCGAAAGGGGGGGCCGGGATCAGCCCCAGCATTTT. Encoded protein: CASIERGGRDQPQHF.

This chain links TRBV7-3 with TRBJ2-2; D possibly corresponds to TRBD1 (6 bases). The germline V gene encodes CDR1 SGHTA and CDR2 FQGTGA. V was pared by 2 bases and J by 5 bases, with 12 bases between. The CDR3 totals 15 residues. The CDR3 spells CASSLGQSGTGELFF. CDR3 DNA sequence: TGTGCCAGCAGCTTAGGACAGTCCGGGACCGGGGAGCTGTTTTTT.

The chain combines TRBV19 with TRBJ2-5, with 8 bases that match TRBD1. Germline assignment: CDR1 LNHDA and CDR2 SQIVND (reference sequence). The CDR3 loop spans 13 amino acids. Trimming cost V 4 bases and J 7 bases; bases outside gene matches: 5. The CDR3 bases are TGTGCCAGTAGTACGGACAGGGACGGGACCCAGTACTTC. Translation: CASSTDRDGTQYF.

This clone showed up just once. This chain connects TRBV18 to TRBJ1-1, with TRBD1 identical over 9 bases. The CDR3 extends over 15 amino acids. Germline lookup yields CDR1 KGHSH and CDR2 LQKENI. The trim removed 6 bases at V and 4 bases at J, leaving 9 bases unmatched. The CDR3 region has the DNA TGTGCCAGCTCTGGGCAGGGACAGGGATTCACTGAAGCTTTCTTT. This codes for CASSGQGQGFTEAFF.

This rearrangement joins TRBV6-4 to TRBJ2-7; the match to TRBD2 covers 10 bases. Germline V gene data show CDR1 as MRHNA and CDR2 as SNTAGT. The CDR3 is 19 amino acids. J lost 2 bases, V lost 2 bases, and 15 bases had no gene match. The CDR3 nucleotides read TGTGCCAGCAGTGACGATCTGGGGACTATAGCGGGGGGCGCCTACGAGCAGTACTTC. It yields the protein CASSDDLGTIAGGAYEQYF.

The J gene is TRBJ2-1, the V gene TRBV5-1; TRBD2 might be the D (6 bases). The CDR3 totals 16 residues. Germline-derived CDR1 and CDR2 are SGHRS and YFSETQ. The V end was cut by 1 base, the J end by 0 bases, with 11 bases between. CDR3 sequence: CASSLRVGSSYNEQFF. CDR3 in DNA: TGCGCCAGCAGCTTGCGAGTCGGGAGCTCCTACAATGAGCAGTTCTTC.

Only one count was recorded for this clone. The CDR3: CASRYSPNEQFF. The CDR3 DNA reads TGTGCCAGCAGGTACAGCCCCAATGAGCAGTTCTTC. V usage is TRBV2 and J usage is TRBJ2-1; D is undetermined. The CDR3 consists of 12 residues. Per germline, CDR1 SNHLY and CDR2 FYNNEI. Between the trimmed V and J ends, which lost 6 bases and 6 bases, there was a span of 9 bases.

The chain is built from TRBV5-5 and TRBJ2-7, with D possibly TRBD1 on 5 matching bases. Germline V lookup: CDR1 SGHKS, CDR2 YYEKEE (reference sequence). The V gene lost 4 bases and the J gene lost 6 bases, with 14 bases spanning the gap. The CDR3 sequence is 13 residues long. The DNA for the CDR3 is TGTGCCAGCAGCGCGGACAAGAGGACCGAGCAGTACTTC. Protein: CASSADKRTEQYF.

The genes are TRBV19 and TRBJ1-5; TRBD1 aligns across 10 bases. Germline CDR1 reads LNHDA; CDR2 reads SQIVND (reference sequence). This CDR3 comprises 15 residues. V trimming: 5 bases; J trimming: 9 bases; junction bases outside the gene matches: 10. CDR3 residues: CASSWGQGMARPQHF. DNA of the CDR3: TGTGCCAGTAGTTGGGGACAGGGGATGGCGCGGCCCCAGCATTTT. Full variable domain (rest looked up from reference TRBV19 and TRBJ1-5): DGGITQSPKYLFRKEGQNVTLSCEQNLNHDAMYWYRQDPGQGLRLIYYSQIVNDFQKGDIAEGYSVSREKKESFPLTVTSAQKNPTAFYLCASSWGQGMARPQHFGDGTRLSIL.